The 10 T cell receptor beta chains given below trace back to one sample, sequenced in a study of blood T cell repertoires in COVID-19. The method was immunoSEQ multiplex PCR; TCRdb's version includes in-frame clones alone and lacks a portion of them. The table shows about 110,000 clones, with 80% occurring only once. Material: peripheral blood. All receptors come from a human donor in a cohort sampled during active or convalescent COVID-19.

The chain uses TRBV5-1 and TRBJ1-2, with 7 nucleotides matching TRBD1. J lost 4 bases, V lost 5 bases, and 8 bases had no gene match. The germline V gene encodes CDR1 SGHRS and CDR2 YFSETQ. The CDR3 spans 14 residues. As DNA, the CDR3 is TGCGCCAGCAGGTGGGACAGTAACTTCTATGGCTACACCTTC. Translating gives CASRWDSNFYGYTF.

This chain uses TRBV7-2 with TRBJ2-5; D unresolved. The CDR3 has 12 residues. Trimming shortened V by 3 bases and J by 4 bases, and 6 bases separated the two germline ends. The V gene's germline CDR1 is SGHTA and CDR2 FQGNSA. The CDR3 nucleotides are TGTGCCAGCAGCTTTCCCGGAGAGACCCAGTACTTC. Amino acids: CASSFPGETQYF.

The chain recombines TRBV25-1 with TRBJ1-2; 7 bases are shared with TRBD1. The CDR3 loop spans 15 amino acids. The V segment lost 3 bases and the J segment 2 bases; nucleotides outside the gene matches: 6. Germline V gene lookup returns CDR1 MGHDK and CDR2 SYGVNS. CDR3 residues: CASSDYSTGNYGYTF. CDR3 bases: TGTGCCAGCAGTGACTACTCGACAGGGAACTATGGCTACACCTTC.

The genes are TRBV3-1 (or the pseudogene TRBV3-2) and TRBJ1-2; unclear D gene. With 7 bases removed from V and 1 base from J, the gap between germline ends came to 16 bases. Germline values: CDR1 LGHDT, CDR2 YNNKEL (reference sequence). The CDR3 loop spans 15 amino acids. The CDR3 DNA reads as TGTGCCAGCAACCTCCGATCGACACGTAACTATGGCTACACCTTC. Translated: CASNLRSTRNYGYTF.

V is TRBV7-3 and J is TRBJ1-2, with a possible D match to TRBD1 (5 bases). Trimming pared 4 bases from V and 5 bases from J, leaving 14 bases between. The CDR3 length is 14 residues. Germline lookup yields CDR1 SGHTA and CDR2 FQGTGA. CDR3: CASSWDGGVYGYTF. DNA for the CDR3: TGTGCCAGCAGCTGGGACGGGGGAGTTTATGGCTACACCTTC.

This clone was seen only once. V gene TRBV10-3 combines with J gene TRBJ1-1, with 7 bases identical to TRBD1. The V gene's germline CDR1 is ENHRY and CDR2 SYGVKD. Germline trimming cut 10 bases from V and 3 bases from J; bases unmatched to any gene: 5. There are 12 residues in the CDR3. The CDR3 DNA reads as TGTGCCACCAGGGGGGGGGACACTGAAGCTTTCTTT. This sequence encodes CATRGGDTEAFF.

The genes are TRBV21-1 and TRBJ2-2; the table's TRBD1 call for D was not verified on the DNA. TRBV21-1 is given as a pseudogene. This CDR3 has 15 amino acids. CDR3 nucleotide sequence: TGTGCCAGCAGCAACCACAAAAAGAACACCGGGGAGCTGTTTTTT. Amino acid sequence: CASSNHKKNTGELFF.

The chain combines TRBV6-5 with TRBJ1-1, with no clear D. Germline V gene lookup returns CDR1 MNHEY and CDR2 SVGAGI. The V and J ends lost 4 bases and 4 bases respectively, with 13 bases between them. The CDR3 length is 14 residues. CDR3: CASSSVSRFTEAFF. The CDR3 DNA sequence: TGTGCCAGCAGTTCGGTCTCGAGGTTCACTGAAGCTTTCTTT.

J is TRBJ2-7 and V is TRBV6-5, with 8 positions matching TRBD1. The CDR3 length is 15 residues. CDR1 and CDR2 from the germline V gene are MNHEY and SVGAGI. J was trimmed by 2 bases and V by 8 bases; bases with no gene match: 11. CDR3 in amino acids: CASRRWGQAAYEQYF. CDR3 nucleotides: TGTGCCAGCCGCCGATGGGGACAGGCAGCCTACGAGCAGTACTTC.

The sample holds one count of this clone. The chain combines TRBV3-1 (or the pseudogene TRBV3-2) with TRBJ1-1, with 7 nucleotides matching TRBD1. Per the germline V gene, CDR1 is LGHDT and CDR2 is YNNKEL (reference sequence). V lost 2 bases, J lost 6 bases, and 9 bases stayed unmatched. The CDR3 covers 15 residues. CDR3 coding DNA: TGTGCCAGCAGCCAAAGGGGACAGTACGTTCCTGAAGCTTTCTTT. Translation: CASSQRGQYVPEAFF.